Sequencing of this T cell receptor beta chain was carried out in a study of T cells in Graves' hyperthyroidism and ophthalmopathy. This clonotype has a count of ten or more. Its antigen is as yet unknown. Germline V gene sequence: CDR1 MNHNY, CDR2 SVGAGI (reference sequence). The V and J ends lost 2 bases and 0 bases respectively, with 11 bases between them. The CDR3 is made up of 16 amino acids. Notes on the study in general: In blood, most of the thyroid clonotypes expanded above 0.001 were also present.

Template material for amplifying TCR beta CDR3 regions consisted of RNA transcripts. First-round RT-PCR targeting the TCR CDR3 was performed with the HTBI primer set. A single record per CDR3 protein comes from TCRdb applying MiXCR to the multiplex PCR reads. The table has a few hundred thousand distinct CDR3 sequences, about 14% seen once. PBMCs were derived from around 10 ml fresh peripheral blood. Source material: blood. This clonotype originated in a woman in her twenties or thirties with Graves' ophthalmopathy. The chain recombines TRBV6-6 with TRBJ2-4; D call uncertain. CDR3 nucleotides: TGTGCCAGCAGTTACGCAGGATCTTCAGCCAAAAACATTCAGTACTTC. This translates into CASSYAGSSAKNIQYF.